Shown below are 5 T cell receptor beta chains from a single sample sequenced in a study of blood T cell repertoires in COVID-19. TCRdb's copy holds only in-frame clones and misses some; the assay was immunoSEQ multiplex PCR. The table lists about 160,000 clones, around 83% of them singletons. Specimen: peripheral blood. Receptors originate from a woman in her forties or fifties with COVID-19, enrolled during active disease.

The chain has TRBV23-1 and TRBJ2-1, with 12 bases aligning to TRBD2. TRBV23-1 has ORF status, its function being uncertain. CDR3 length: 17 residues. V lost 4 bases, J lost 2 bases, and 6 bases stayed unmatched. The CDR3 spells CASSLGASGGAYNEQFF. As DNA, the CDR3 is TGCGCCAGCAGTCTAGGAGCTAGCGGGGGGGCCTACAATGAGCAGTTCTTC.

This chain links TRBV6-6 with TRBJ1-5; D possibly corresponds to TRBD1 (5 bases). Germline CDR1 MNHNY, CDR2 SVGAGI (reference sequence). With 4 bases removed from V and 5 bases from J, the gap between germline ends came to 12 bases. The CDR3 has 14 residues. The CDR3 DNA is TGTGCCAGCAGTTCGGGCACAGGCCATCAGCCCCAGCATTTT. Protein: CASSSGTGHQPQHF.

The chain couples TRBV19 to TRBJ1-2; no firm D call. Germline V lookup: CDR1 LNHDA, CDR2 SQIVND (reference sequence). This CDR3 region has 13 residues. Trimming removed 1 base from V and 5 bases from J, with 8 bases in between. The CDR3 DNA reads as TGTGCCAGTAGTATAGCCCCACAGTATGGCTACACCTTC. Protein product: CASSIAPQYGYTF.

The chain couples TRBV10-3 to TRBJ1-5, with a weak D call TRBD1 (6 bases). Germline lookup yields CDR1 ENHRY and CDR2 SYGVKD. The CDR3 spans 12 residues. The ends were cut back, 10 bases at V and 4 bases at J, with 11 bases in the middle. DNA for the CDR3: TGTGCCACCCAAACAGGGAATCAGCCCCAGCATTTT. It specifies CATQTGNQPQHF.

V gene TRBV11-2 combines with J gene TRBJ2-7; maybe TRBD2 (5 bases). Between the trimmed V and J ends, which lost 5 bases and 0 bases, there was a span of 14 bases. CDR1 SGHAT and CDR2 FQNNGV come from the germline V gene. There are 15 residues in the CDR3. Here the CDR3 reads CASSILGGGSYEQYF. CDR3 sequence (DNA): TGTGCCAGCAGCATCTTGGGCGGAGGCTCCTACGAGCAGTACTTC.